The clone carrying this TCR beta chain was detected only a few times. Its antigen is not known. The germline V gene encodes CDR1 MNHEY and CDR2 SMNVEV (reference sequence). The length of the CDR3 is 16 residues. V lost 1 base, J lost 3 bases, and 6 bases stayed unmatched. The sample comes from a study of shared clonotypes between healthy human individuals. Study as a whole: Researchers drew samples from two women and three men aged 18 to 49. Study-wide results and caveats: With a handful of donors compared, about 5% of naive CD4 clonotypes were shared.

Sequencing was performed with immunoSEQ multiplex PCR; in TCRdb, only in-frame clones are kept and a portion is missing. Here the sample spans over a million clones, about 75% being singletons. Naive CD45RA+ and memory CD45RA-negative subsets were split from CD4+ cells. Source material: memory CD4+ T cells sorted from blood. Subset: CD45RA-negative fraction. This receptor was identified in a man between 18 and 29 years old in good health. The chain carries TRBV27 and TRBJ1-2; 9 bases are shared with TRBD1. The CDR3 DNA follows: TGTGCCAGCAGTTTATTCCCGACAGGGGGAGACTATGGCTACACCTTC. Translation: CASSLFPTGGDYGYTF.